The sequence of this T cell receptor (beta chain) was determined in a study of cytomegalovirus exposure and HLA in healthy donors. Study in general: Among 398 genotyped donors, around 80% fell in the Caucasian-associated ancestry cluster. Findings and caveats of the study: V- and J-gene trimming of TCR beta was linked (in a later analysis) to a missense DCLRE1C variant.

The CDR3 consists of 13 residues. Between the trimmed V and J ends, which lost 6 bases and 6 bases, there was a span of 14 bases. Germline CDR1 MNHEY, CDR2 SVGAGI. Concerning this clone: Its antigen is not identified.

PCR employed 60 Vbeta and 13 Jbeta primers. Method: immunoSEQ multiplex PCR; TCRdb's copy keeps in-frame clones and lacks some. The sample holds under 250,000 clones; about 79% are singletons and the top ten take less than 2%. The sample taken for sequencing was PBMCs. This clonotype was sampled from a male donor in good health and CMV-seronegative. The chain links TRBV6-5 to TRBJ1-1; D is possibly TRBD1 (6 bases). CDR3 amino acids: CASRPTGGPEAFF. CDR3 coding DNA: TGTGCCAGCAGGCCGACAGGCGGACCTGAAGCTTTCTTT.